These T cell receptor beta chains were read from a single sample in a study of patients and donors after allogeneic stem cell transplantation. From the RT-PCR reads, TCRdb called clonotypes with MiXCR, one entry per CDR3 protein. The sample gives some 40,000 distinct CDR3 sequences, more than 30% of which show up once; more than 70% is in the top ten. Source material: blood, either unsorted or a sorted T cell fraction (not recorded which). Receptors were obtained from a human donor who was either an allogeneic HSCT recipient or a stem cell or donor lymphocyte infusion donor (not recorded which). It is not recorded whose cells these are; they may come from a transplant donor. Each CDR3 is given with its conserved first and last residue. The order of the fields is J gene, D gene, clone size, V gene, CDR3 DNA, CDR3 protein. The D gene is left open where the match is weak. The listing skips clone size in some rows; elsewhere it reads once, few, many or a size class.

>TRBJ2-7|TRBD1|-|TRBV12-3/TRBV12-4
TGTGCCAGCAGTCCTCGACCCCGGGACAGGGGGAACGAGCAGTACTTC
CASSPRPRDRGNEQYF
>TRBJ2-7|-|-|TRBV7-6
TGTGCCAGCAGCCGACCGGGACTCCTGACCTACGAGCAGTACTTC
CASSRPGLLTYEQYF
>TRBJ1-6|-|medium-sized|TRBV4-3
TGCGCCAGCAGCCAAGGGTTCCTGCAGGCTTCACCCCTCCACTTT
CASSQGFLQASPLHF
>TRBJ1-2|-|many|TRBV28
TGTGCCAGCAGTTTGGGCCCTGGACATTTGGGCTATGGCTACACCTTC
CASSLGPGHLGYGYTF
>TRBJ2-1|TRBD2|once|TRBV5-1
TGCGCCAGCAGCTTGGTAGTAGCGGGAGTCCATGAGCAGTTCTTC
CASSLVVAGVHEQFF
>TRBJ1-5|TRBD1|-|TRBV5-1
TGCGCCAGCAGCTTGAACGGACAGGGGAAGAATCAGCCCCAGCATTTT
CASSLNGQGKNQPQHF
>TRBJ1-2|-|many|TRBV20-1
TGCAGTGAGCGCGGGGACGGCTACACCTTC
CSERGDGYTF
>TRBJ2-3|-|-|TRBV7-2
TGTGCCAGCAGCCCCCCAGGGCTCACAGATACGCAGTATTTT
CASSPPGLTDTQYF
>TRBJ2-4|-|few|TRBV7-2
TGTGCCAGCAGCCCCAGACAGGGCCTAACTAGCGAAAACATTCAGTACTTC
CASSPRQGLTSENIQYF
>TRBJ2-1|-|few|TRBV6-2/TRBV6-3
TGTGCCAGCAGTTACCTTGCAGGGTTCAATGAGCAGTTCTTC
CASSYLAGFNEQFF
>TRBJ2-7|-|-|TRBV5-1
TGCGCCAGCAGCTTGACCGATTACGAGCAGTACTTC
CASSLTDYEQYF
>TRBJ2-2|-|-|TRBV9
TGTGCCAGTAGTCGTTCCGCCGGGGAGCTGTTTTTT
CASSRSAGELFF
>TRBJ1-1|-|-|TRBV29-1
TGCAGCGTTGGGGGGACTGCGTCCGGTACGGAAGCTTTCTTT
CSVGGTASGTEAFF
>TRBJ1-5|TRBD1|-|TRBV20-1
TGCAGTGCTAGTGTTGGGACAGGGAATCAGCCCCAGCATTTT
CSASVGTGNQPQHF
>TRBJ2-7|-|few|TRBV20-1
TGCAGTGCCTGTCGCGTTTTCTACGAGCAGTACTTC
CSACRVFYEQYF
>TRBJ2-5|-|-|TRBV10-3
TGTGCCATCAGGCGTAGGCCGAGGGAGACCCAGTACTTC
CAIRRRPRETQYF
>TRBJ2-5|TRBD2|-|TRBV24-1
TGTGCCACCAGTGATTTTGCGGGAGTGAGTGAGACCCAGTACTTC
CATSDFAGVSETQYF
>TRBJ2-3|-|few|TRBV28
TGTGCCAGCAGTTTGTCCCCTTTGGCAGATACGCAGTATTTT
CASSLSPLADTQYF
>TRBJ1-2|TRBD1|-|TRBV7-9
TGTGCCAGCAGCTTAGGCTCCGGGACAGGAAACTATGGCTACACCTTC
CASSLGSGTGNYGYTF
>TRBJ1-3|-|many|TRBV12-3/TRBV12-4
TGTGCCAGCAGCCCGACAGGCTTCTCTGGAAACACCATATATTTT
CASSPTGFSGNTIYF
>TRBJ1-2|-|few|TRBV9
TGTGCCAGCAGCGCTTCATACTATGGCTACACCTTC
CASSASYYGYTF
>TRBJ2-7|-|-|TRBV20-1
TGCAGTGCCCCAGACTCCCCCTACGAGCAGTACTTC
CSAPDSPYEQYF
>TRBJ2-2|-|-|TRBV27
TGTGCCAGCAGTTTATCCAGAAACACCGGGGAGCTGTTTTTT
CASSLSRNTGELFF
>TRBJ1-3|-|many|TRBV6-6
TGTGCCAGCAGTTCCGAGGGACGAAACACCATATATTTT
CASSSEGRNTIYF
>TRBJ2-7|TRBD2|-|TRBV19
TGTGCCAGTAGTCCTTGGATTTCCGGGACTAGCGGGAGTAGATACGAGCAGTACTTC
CASSPWISGTSGSRYEQYF
>TRBJ2-7|-|-|TRBV20-1
TGCAGTGCTAGAGGGTTAGCGGAGATTATTTACGAGCAGTACTTC
CSARGLAEIIYEQYF
>TRBJ1-1|-|many|TRBV7-9
TGTGCCAGCAGCTTAAGGGGCGGGGGCGAAGCTTTCTTT
CASSLRGGGEAFF
>TRBJ1-3|-|few|TRBV28
TGTGCCAGCAGTTTACCCATGGCTGGGAGGGACACCATATATTTT
CASSLPMAGRDTIYF
>TRBJ2-7|TRBD1|few|TRBV10-3
TGTGCCATCAGGGGACAGGGCAGCTCCTACGAGCAGTACTTC
CAIRGQGSSYEQYF
>TRBJ2-7|TRBD2|-|TRBV20-1
TGCAGTGCTAGAGACCCTAGCGGGAGATTCCACGAGCAGTACTTC
CSARDPSGRFHEQYF
>TRBJ1-1|-|few|TRBV7-2
TGTGCCAGCAGCTTAGGTGGTCACAGGTTACCGAACACTGAAGCTTTCTTT
CASSLGGHRLPNTEAFF
>TRBJ2-2|-|-|TRBV19
TGTGCCAGTAGTACCTGGGGTCGGATGGGGACCGGGGAGCTGTTTTTT
CASSTWGRMGTGELFF